The next 22 T cell receptor beta chains were all read from a single sample in a study of blood T cell repertoires in COVID-19 (dated by TCRdb to the early 2020s). Libraries came from the immunoSEQ multiplex PCR assay. TCRdb obtained this table from immuneACCESS and retained in-frame rearrangements with V and J assigned. These tables miss some clones; where compared with another copy, unresolved V genes account for less than half of the shortfall, and the remainder is unexplained. The sample data list approximately 470,000 clones, and over 75% of these were observed just once. The ten largest clones represent under 4% of the sample. Sequencing was performed on peripheral blood. The receptors come from a human donor in a cohort sampled during active COVID-19.

This sequence joins TRBV7-3 and TRBJ1-2, with TRBD1 as a possible D gene (6 bases). Trimming stripped 5 bases from V and 14 bases from J, with 21 bases between. In germline, CDR1 is SGHTA, CDR2 FQGTGA. The CDR3 has 13 residues. The CDR3 loop reads CASSRDVMGALTF. The CDR3 bases are TGTGCCAGCAGCCGGGACGTAATGGGGGCACTGACCTTC.

The V call is TRBV15, the J call TRBJ2-7, with TRBD1 matching 10 bases. The CDR3 length is 15 residues. CDR1 is LNHNV, CDR2 YYDKDF, per germline (reference sequence). J was trimmed by 7 bases and V by 0 bases; bases with no gene match: 6. The CDR3 spells CATSRDVGQGREQYF. CDR3 nucleotides: TGTGCCACCAGCAGAGATGTGGGACAGGGGAGGGAGCAGTACTTC.

This clone was recorded once. This chain links TRBV9 with TRBJ2-7; TRBD2 matches at 12 bases. From germline, CDR1 is SGDLS and CDR2 YYNGEE. V was clipped by 0 bases and J by 7 bases; unmatched bases: 8. CDR3 size: 16 residues. This CDR3 reads CASSVGGLAGTGEQYF. The CDR3 nucleotides are TGTGCCAGCAGCGTAGGTGGACTAGCGGGGACTGGAGAGCAGTACTTC. The entire variable domain, with the rest obtained from reference TRBV9 and TRBJ2-7, is as follows: DSGVTQTPKHLITATGQRVTLRCSPRSGDLSVYWYQQSLDQGLQFLIQYYNGEERAKGNILERFSAQQFPDLHSELNLSSLELGDSALYFCASSVGGLAGTGEQYFGPGTRLTVT.

The chain couples TRBV6-5 to TRBJ2-7, with 10 bases fitting TRBD2. The J segment lost 5 bases and the V segment lost 9 bases, leaving 4 bases of the junction unmatched. Germline V gene data show CDR1 as MNHEY and CDR2 as SVGAGI. This CDR3 contains 12 residues. The CDR3 DNA sequence: TGTGCCAGTTCCCTAGCGGGAGACGAGCAGTACTTC. Protein product: CASSLAGDEQYF.

V is TRBV7-2 and J is TRBJ2-5; D may be TRBD1 (5 bases). V gave up 0 bases and J gave up 6 bases, with 11 bases separating them. Per germline, CDR1 SGHTA and CDR2 FQGNSA. The CDR3 is made up of 14 amino acids. CDR3 nucleotides: TGTGCCAGCAGCTTAGCGGCAGGGCAAAAGACCCAGTACTTC. Translating gives CASSLAAGQKTQYF.

The V call is TRBV30, the J call TRBJ1-2; TRBD1 matches 7 bases. The V segment lost 3 bases and the J segment 7 bases; nucleotides outside the gene matches: 14. This CDR3 has 15 residues. Germline-derived CDR1 and CDR2 are GTSNPN and SVGIG (reference sequence). CDR3 loop: CAWSDYLGQAGGYTF. DNA of the CDR3: TGTGCCTGGAGCGACTACCTAGGACAGGCGGGTGGCTACACCTTC.

V usage is TRBV3-1 (or the pseudogene TRBV3-2) and J usage is TRBJ1-4; TRBD1 matches 10 bases. The J segment lost 7 bases and the V segment lost 4 bases, leaving 9 bases of the junction unmatched. CDR1 and CDR2 from the germline V gene are LGHDT and YNNKEL (reference sequence). The CDR3 consists of 16 residues. CDR3 in amino acids: CASSRRTGGLGEKLFF. The CDR3 DNA reads TGTGCCAGCAGCCGAAGGACAGGGGGACTAGGTGAAAAACTGTTTTTT.

The chain joins TRBV4-3 to TRBJ1-1, with D tentatively TRBD1 (5 bases). Germline V lookup: CDR1 LGHNA, CDR2 YSLEER. Trimming pared 6 bases from V and 8 bases from J, leaving 16 bases between. This CDR3 comprises 13 residues. The CDR3 nucleotides are TGCGCCAGCAGACATGTGACAGCTTCCGAAGCTTTCTTT. Translating gives CASRHVTASEAFF.

The genes are TRBV18 and TRBJ1-1; D unclear. V lost 5 bases and J 1 base, leaving 11 bases between the germline ends. Germline V gene data show CDR1 as KGHSH and CDR2 as LQKENI. The CDR3 loop spans 14 amino acids. The CDR3 bases are TGTGCCAGCTCAGGCGGGGTACAGAACACTGAAGCTTTCTTT. Protein: CASSGGVQNTEAFF.

The genes are TRBV25-1 and TRBJ1-4; weak D call: TRBD1 (6 bases). With 4 bases removed from V and 0 bases from J, the gap between germline ends came to 15 bases. This CDR3 region has 17 residues. Looked up from germline, CDR1 is MGHDK and CDR2 is SYGVNS. The CDR3 DNA reads TGTGCCAGCAGTGGTGACAGGTACTTTGCAACTAATGAAAAACTGTTTTTT. It is translated as CASSGDRYFATNEKLFF.

The rearrangement joins TRBV11-2 to TRBJ1-1; D uncertain. Germline CDR1 is SGHAT and CDR2 is FQNNGV. Trimming removed 1 base from V and 4 bases from J, with 7 bases in between. CDR3 length equals 13 residues. CDR3 protein: CASSLAGTTEAFF. The CDR3 DNA follows: TGTGCCAGCAGCTTAGCAGGTACCACTGAAGCTTTCTTT.

The CDR3: CASSSSSGQGGNLQGGYTF. The CDR3 nucleotides are TGTGCCAGCTCATCCTCCTCCGGACAGGGGGGAAACCTCCAGGGGGGCTACACCTTC. This chain uses TRBV18 with TRBJ1-2; 10 positions match TRBD1. Germline-derived CDR1 and CDR2 are KGHSH and LQKENI. J lost 8 bases, V lost 5 bases, and 23 bases had no gene match. This CDR3 is built from 19 residues.

Concerning this clone: Other DNA sequences in this specimen translate into the identical CDR3. V is TRBV28 and J is TRBJ2-6, with TRBD2 as a possible D gene (5 bases). Trimming shortened V by 2 bases and J by 2 bases, and 7 bases separated the two germline ends. Germline assignment: CDR1 MDHEN and CDR2 SYDVKM. The CDR3 spans 15 residues. The CDR3 DNA sequence: TGTGCCAGCAGTTTAGGAGGAGCTGGGGCCAACGTCCTGACTTTC. This encodes CASSLGGAGANVLTF.

CDR3 sequence: CASSLIQGTSGANVLTF. The CDR3 DNA reads TGTGCCAGCAGCTTAATTCAGGGAACGTCTGGGGCCAACGTCCTGACTTTC. The V gene is TRBV7-3, the J gene TRBJ2-6; D is perhaps TRBD1 (5 bases). The germline V and J ends were trimmed by 1 base and 1 base, with 11 bases remaining between them. The CDR3 spans 17 residues. Germline V gene data show CDR1 as SGHTA and CDR2 as FQGTGA.

The chain joins TRBV6-5 to TRBJ2-1, with TRBD2 matching 13 bases. The V gene end was trimmed by 10 bases and the J gene end by 7 bases; junction bases not matched to a gene: 10. Germline-derived CDR1 and CDR2 are MNHEY and SVGAGI. The CDR3 has 15 residues. For the CDR3, the DNA is TGTGCCATCAGACGACTAGCGGGAGGCGAAAATGAGCAGTTCTTC. Encoded protein: CAIRRLAGGENEQFF.

The chain joins TRBV13 to TRBJ2-7; 7 bases agree with TRBD1. After removal of 5 bases from V and 2 bases from J, the junction contained 9 bases not matched to a gene. This CDR3 has 15 residues. The germline CDR1 and CDR2 sequences are PRHDT and FYEKMQ (reference sequence). In nucleotides, the CDR3 is TGTGCCAGCAGCCCAGGGACAGTGATTCCCTACGAGCAGTACTTC. This translates into CASSPGTVIPYEQYF. The full variable domain, in which reference TRBV13 and TRBJ2-7 provide the parts outside the CDR3, is AAGVIQSPRHLIKEKRETATLKCYPIPRHDTVYWYQQGPGQDPQFLISFYEKMQSDKGSIPDRFSAQQFSDYHSELNMSSLELGDSALYFCASSPGTVIPYEQYFGPGTRLTVT.

The chain joins TRBV5-1 to TRBJ2-4; D is perhaps TRBD2 (6 bases). Germline CDR1 is SGHRS and CDR2 is YFSETQ. The ends were cut back, 0 bases at V and 7 bases at J, with 14 bases in the middle. The CDR3 runs to 15 residues. CDR3 bases: TGCGCCAGCAGCTTGGCCCTCGCGGGAAATAACATTCAGTACTTC. It codes for CASSLALAGNNIQYF. Drawing the rest from reference TRBV5-1 and TRBJ2-4, the complete variable domain is KAGVTQTPRYLIKTRGQQVTLSCSPISGHRSVSWYQQTPGQGLQFLFEYFSETQRNKGNFPGRFSGRQFSNSRSEMNVSTLELGDSALYLCASSLALAGNNIQYFGAGTRLSVL.

This clone showed up just a few times. The chain recombines TRBV2 with TRBJ1-4; D gene unclear. Germline CDR1 SNHLY, CDR2 FYNNEI. The germline V and J ends were trimmed by 2 bases and 5 bases, with 18 bases remaining between them. CDR3 length: 17 amino acids. CDR3 coding DNA: TGTGCCAGCAGTGAAATCTTTTTTGGGCAGGAAAATGAAAAACTGTTTTTT. Translating gives CASSEIFFGQENEKLFF.

The rearrangement links TRBV27 to TRBJ2-7; D is perhaps TRBD1 (5 bases). Germline-derived CDR1 and CDR2 are MNHEY and SMNVEV (reference sequence). The CDR3 runs to 13 residues. V lost 4 bases, J lost 3 bases, and 10 bases lay in between. Written as DNA, the CDR3 is TGTGCCAGCAGTTGGGGCAGGGTCTACGAGCAGTACTTC. Translation gives CASSWGRVYEQYF.

V gene TRBV11-3 combines with J gene TRBJ1-1, with a possible D match to TRBD1 (5 bases). The germline gives CDR1 SGHNT, CDR2 YENEEA. This CDR3 region has 15 residues. Trimming took 5 bases from V and 1 from J, leaving 14 bases between them. DNA for the CDR3: TGTGCCAGCAGCGGCAGGGAGGACCAGAACACTGAAGCTTTCTTT. Translating gives CASSGREDQNTEAFF.

The CDR3: CSARGTEEQYF. The CDR3 DNA reads TGCAGTGCTAGAGGTACCGAGGAGCAGTACTTC. The chain employs TRBV20-1 and TRBJ2-7; unclear D gene. The V end was cut by 1 base, the J end by 7 bases, with 8 bases between. The CDR3 extends over 11 amino acids. Germline loops: CDR1 DFQATT, CDR2 SNEGSKA (reference sequence).

The CDR3 reads CASRGLASGSYEQYF. The CDR3 region has the DNA TGTGCCAGCAGGGGACTTGCTAGCGGTTCCTACGAGCAGTACTTC. The V and J genes are TRBV6-5 and TRBJ2-7, with 7 bases fitting TRBD2. Germline V gene lookup returns CDR1 MNHEY and CDR2 SVGAGI. V shed 6 bases and J 1 base; nucleotides not matched to a gene: 9. The CDR3 extends over 15 amino acids.